The rows below give T cell receptor beta chains drawn from one sample of a study of human T cells and chemical hapten exposure. TCRdb re-derived calls from the RACE reads in MiXCR, one entry per CDR3 protein. The sample has 120,000 or so distinct CDR3 sequences; about 11% are singletons. This specimen consisted of whole blood, obtained in connection with sensitization to the hapten diphenylcyclopropenone (DPC). These receptor sequences come from a woman aged 50 to 60 with alopecia areata. Some clones in this sample may be carry-over from other donors' samples. Each CDR3 is given with its conserved first and last residue. D genes are given only for firm matches. A clone size is listed for some rows: how often the clone was seen (once, few, many), or a class if it is expanded.

TRBJ1-1 | many | TRBV7-8 | TRBD1 | CASSLENRGAEAFF | TGTGCCAGCAGCTTAGAGAACAGGGGGGCTGAAGCTTTCTTT
TRBJ2-1 | . | TRBV6-1 | TRBD2 | CASSTTSGRHNEQFF | TGTGCCAGCAGCACGACTAGCGGGAGACATAATGAGCAGTTCTTC
TRBJ1-5 | many | TRBV27 | . | CASSFGGTGVYQPQHF | TGTGCCAGCAGTTTTGGCGGTACGGGGGTATATCAGCCCCAGCATTTT
TRBJ2-7 | many | TRBV13 | TRBD2 | CASSSGLAGTPYEQYF | TGTGCCAGCAGCTCCGGACTAGCGGGTACCCCCTACGAGCAGTACTTC
TRBJ1-1 | few | TRBV6-6 | . | CASSQTWTALGTEAFF | TGTGCCAGCAGCCAGACTTGGACAGCCTTGGGAACTGAAGCTTTCTTT
TRBJ1-3 | few | TRBV7-2 | . | CASSLGQAGGNTIYF | TGTGCCAGCAGCTTAGGACAGGCCGGGGGAAACACCATATATTTT
TRBJ2-5 | few | TRBV9 | . | CASSVGDSQETQYF | TGTGCCAGCAGCGTAGGAGATTCACAAGAGACCCAGTACTTC
TRBJ1-1 | few | TRBV20-1 | . | CSARDYKKNTEAFF | TGCAGTGCTAGAGATTATAAGAAGAACACTGAAGCTTTCTTT
TRBJ1-4 | . | TRBV6-5 | . | CASSAGLGLFF | TGTGCCAGCAGTGCAGGGTTGGGACTGTTTTTT
TRBJ2-7 | few | TRBV25-1 | . | CASSQGGGDEQYF | TGTGCCAGCAGCCAGGGGGGGGGCGACGAGCAGTACTTC
TRBJ2-1 | . | TRBV7-2 | . | CASSPRRGPNEQFF | TGTGCCAGCAGCCCGCGCCGGGGGCCCAATGAGCAGTTCTTC
TRBJ2-3 | many | TRBV12-3/TRBV12-4 | . | CASSAIFATSTDTQYF | TGTGCCAGCAGTGCCATCTTTGCGACAAGCACAGATACGCAGTATTTT
TRBJ2-7 | few | TRBV7-9 | . | CASSLDTPSFYEQYF | TGTGCCAGCAGCCTAGACACACCCAGCTTCTACGAGCAGTACTTC
TRBJ2-3 | few | TRBV25-1 | . | CASSGGVLGSTDTQYF | TGTGCCAGCAGTGGGGGCGTACTAGGAAGCACAGATACGCAGTATTTT
TRBJ1-2 | . | TRBV12-3/TRBV12-4 | . | CASSGSGGYYGYTF | TGTGCCAGCAGCGGATCCGGCGGCTACTATGGCTACACCTTC
TRBJ2-5 | . | TRBV20-1 | . | CSAPTAAQETQYF | TGCAGTGCTCCTACAGCGGCGCAAGAGACCCAGTACTTC
TRBJ1-3 | . | TRBV29-1 | . | CSVDGFEGRGNTIYF | TGCAGCGTTGATGGTTTCGAAGGGCGAGGAAACACCATATATTTT
TRBJ2-1 | many | TRBV9 | . | CASSPRSRSSYNEQFF | TGTGCCAGCAGCCCCCGGTCGAGGAGCTCCTACAATGAGCAGTTCTTC
TRBJ1-5 | few | TRBV7-2 | . | CASRLQGNQPQHF | TGTGCCAGCAGACTCCAGGGTAATCAGCCCCAGCATTTT
TRBJ2-6 | . | TRBV21-1 | . | CASKKGGGARGANVLTF | TGTGCCAGCAAAAAAGGGGGGGGCGCGAGAGGGGCCAACGTCCTGACTTTC
TRBJ1-1 | few | TRBV27 | . | CASSQSRNTEAFF | TGTGCCAGCAGCCAGTCGAGGAACACTGAAGCTTTCTTT
TRBJ2-3 | many | TRBV13 | . | CASSRLRGPDTQYF | TGTGCCAGCAGCCGGTTAAGAGGCCCAGATACGCAGTATTTT
TRBJ2-5 | many | TRBV6-1 | TRBD1 | CASSGQGLGVKTQYF | TGTGCCAGCAGTGGACAGGGGCTGGGTGTGAAGACCCAGTACTTC
TRBJ2-5 | few | TRBV5-1 | TRBD2 | CASSPGLAGGQAETQYF | TGCGCCAGCAGCCCGGGACTAGCGGGGGGGCAGGCAGAGACCCAGTACTTC
TRBJ2-3 | few | TRBV3-1 | TRBD1 | CASSQRGRSSTDTQYF | TGTGCCAGCAGCCAAAGGGGGCGGTCTAGCACAGATACGCAGTATTTT
TRBJ2-1 | few | TRBV6-5 | . | CASSSLEGNEQFF | TGTGCCAGCAGTTCCCTCGAGGGCAATGAGCAGTTCTTC
TRBJ2-5 | . | TRBV29-1 | TRBD2 | CSVSGRAGETQYF | TGCAGCGTTAGCGGGAGGGCCGGCGAGACCCAGTACTTC